Listed here is a single TCR beta chain. The data derive from a study of blood T cell repertoires in COVID-19. Method: immunoSEQ multiplex PCR; TCRdb's copy keeps in-frame clones and lacks some. This table holds 150,000 to 200,000 clones, roughly 85% found once. Sequencing was performed on peripheral blood. The sequence was collected from a human donor with acute or convalescent COVID-19. The donor label of this sample is uncertain.

The CDR3 protein is CASSPQTGAYEQYF. The CDR3 nucleotides are TGTGCCAGCAGCCCCCAGACAGGGGCCTACGAGCAGTACTTC. V usage is TRBV11-2 and J usage is TRBJ2-7; 8 bases match TRBD1. The CDR3 is 14 residues long. Germline CDR1 reads SGHAT; CDR2 reads FQNNGV. V trimming: 5 bases; J trimming: 2 bases; junction bases outside the gene matches: 5.